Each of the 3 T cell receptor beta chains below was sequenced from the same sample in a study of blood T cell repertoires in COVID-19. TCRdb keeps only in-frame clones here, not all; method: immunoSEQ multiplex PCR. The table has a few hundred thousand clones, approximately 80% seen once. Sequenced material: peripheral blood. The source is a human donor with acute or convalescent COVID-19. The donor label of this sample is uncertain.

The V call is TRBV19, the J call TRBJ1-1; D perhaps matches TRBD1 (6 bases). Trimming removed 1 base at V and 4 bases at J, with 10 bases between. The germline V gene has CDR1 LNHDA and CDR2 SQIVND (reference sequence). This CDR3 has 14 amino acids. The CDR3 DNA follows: TGTGCCAGTAGTATAGTCAGACAGGTCACTGAAGCTTTCTTT. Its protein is CASSIVRQVTEAFF.

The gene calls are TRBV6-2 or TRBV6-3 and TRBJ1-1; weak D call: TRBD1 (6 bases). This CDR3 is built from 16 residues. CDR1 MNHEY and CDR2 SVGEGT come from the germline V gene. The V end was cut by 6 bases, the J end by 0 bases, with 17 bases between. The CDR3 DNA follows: TGTGCCAGCAGCCCTTGGGAGGGGGGTATGAACACTGAAGCTTTCTTT. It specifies CASSPWEGGMNTEAFF.

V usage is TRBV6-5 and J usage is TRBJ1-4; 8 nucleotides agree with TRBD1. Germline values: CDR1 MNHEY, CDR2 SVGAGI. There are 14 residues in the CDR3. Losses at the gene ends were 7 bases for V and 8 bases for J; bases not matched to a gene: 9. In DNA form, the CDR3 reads TGTGCCAGCAACTATGACAGGGGTAGGGAAAAACTGTTTTTT. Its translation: CASNYDRGREKLFF.